The 20 T cell receptor beta chains given below trace back to one sample, sequenced in a study of Graves' ophthalmopathy and Graves' hyperthyroidism. Amplification of TCR beta CDR3 regions used RNA transcripts. The library came from an HTBI-primed first-round RT-PCR and a second-round multiplex PCR. One entry per CDR3 protein, called by TCRdb with MiXCR from the multiplex PCR reads. The sample lists 900,000 to 1,200,000 distinct CDR3 sequences, about two fifths occurring once. The sample comprised peripheral blood or thyroid tissue (not recorded which). The receptors here all came from an adult man with Graves' hyperthyroidism.

The J gene is TRBJ1-2, the V gene TRBV12-5; D gene ambiguous. Germline V CDR1 and CDR2: LGHNT, FRNRAP. The CDR3 sequence is 15 residues long. Trimming took off 3 bases at V and 6 bases at J, with 17 bases between the two ends. CDR3 protein: CASGFEDTKDDGYTF. CDR3 bases: TGTGCTAGTGGTTTTGAAGACACCAAGGACGATGGCTACACCTTC.

This rearrangement joins TRBV4-1 to TRBJ1-5, with a weak D call TRBD1 (5 bases). CDR1 is MGHRA and CDR2 is YSYEKL in the germline V gene. CDR3 length: 14 residues. The ends were cut back, 4 bases at V and 5 bases at J, with 12 bases in the middle. CDR3 coding DNA: TGCGCCAGCAGCCCAAACAGGTTGTATCAGCCCCAGCATTTT. Translating gives CASSPNRLYQPQHF.

This clonotype was counted between two and nine times. V usage is TRBV5-4 and J usage is TRBJ2-7; D is perhaps TRBD1 (8 bases). Per the germline V gene, CDR1 is SGHNT and CDR2 is YYREEE (reference sequence). The CDR3 sequence is 14 residues long. V was shortened by 4 bases and J by 5 bases, with 16 bases between the two germline ends. CDR3 in amino acids: CASSINRGGHEQYF. CDR3 nucleotides: TGTGCCAGCAGCATCAACAGGGGGGGCCACGAGCAGTACTTC. The full variable domain, in which reference TRBV5-4 and TRBJ2-7 provide the parts outside the CDR3, is ETGVTQSPTHLIKTRGQQVTLRCSSQSGHNTVSWYQQALGQGPQFIFQYYREEENGRGNFPPRFSGLQFPNYSSELNVNALELDDSALYLCASSINRGGHEQYFGPGTRLTVT.

The chain carries TRBV10-3 and TRBJ2-7; possible D gene TRBD1, 6 bases. Trimming took off 10 bases at V and 4 bases at J, with 20 bases between the two ends. The CDR3 covers 14 residues. Germline-derived CDR1 and CDR2 are ENHRY and SYGVKD. This chain's CDR3 is CASSPGQQPYEQYF. CDR3 nucleotides: TGTGCCAGCAGCCCAGGACAGCAACCTTACGAGCAGTACTTC.

This clonotype was counted between two and nine times. V is TRBV4-1 and J is TRBJ2-5; D gene ambiguous. CDR1 is MGHRA and CDR2 is YSYEKL in the germline V gene. The CDR3 loop spans 15 amino acids. V lost 1 base, J lost 4 bases, and 13 bases lay in between. DNA for the CDR3: TGCGCCAGCAGCCAAGTTTACCCCACCCGAGAGACCCAGTACTTC. The encoded protein is CASSQVYPTRETQYF.

This clonotype was picked up a small number of times. V is TRBV4-2 and J is TRBJ1-2, with D uncertain. Germline CDR1 and CDR2: LGHNA and YNFKEQ. V was clipped by 0 bases and J by 0 bases, with 11 bases between them. The CDR3 loop spans 16 amino acids. CDR3 bases: TGTGCCAGCAGCCAAGATCTTGAACAAACTAACTATGGCTACACCTTC. Its translation: CASSQDLEQTNYGYTF.

CDR3 bases: TGTGCCAGTAGGCGAGGGAACTCTGGAAACACCATATATTTT. This gives the protein CASRRGNSGNTIYF. V and J are TRBV19 and TRBJ1-3, with no clear D. CDR3 length: 14 residues. Trimming took 6 bases from V and 0 from J, leaving 9 bases between them. The germline V gene has CDR1 LNHDA and CDR2 SQIVND (reference sequence).

This clonotype was observed a few times. At one end the junction does not follow the germline gene, possibly because of a read error. This chain uses TRBV10-2 with TRBJ2-5; possibly TRBD1 or TRBD2 for D (5 bases each). The CDR3 has 16 residues. In germline, CDR1 is WSHSY, CDR2 SAAADI. CDR3 in amino acids: CASSPNTGRGQETQYF. The DNA for the CDR3 is TGTGCCAGCAGCCCAAACACGGGACGGGGCCAAGAGACCCAGTACTTC.

This clonotype was picked up a small number of times. This chain links TRBV20-1 with TRBJ1-1; no clear D gene. Germline values: CDR1 DFQATT, CDR2 SNEGSKA (reference sequence). V lost 8 bases and J 4 bases, leaving 8 bases between the germline ends. The CDR3 is 10 residues long. CDR3 sequence: CSPVGTEAFF. The CDR3 coding sequence is TGCAGTCCCGTCGGCACTGAAGCTTTCTTT.

This clonotype was counted many times. V and J are TRBV6-5 and TRBJ1-5; 8 bases are a match to TRBD1. The CDR3 consists of 16 residues. CDR1 and CDR2 from the germline V gene are MNHEY and SVGAGI. J was trimmed by 2 bases and V by 7 bases; bases with no gene match: 10. CDR3: CASTPLGQGGNQPQHF. The CDR3 nucleotides are TGTGCCAGCACTCCACTCGGACAGGGAGGCAATCAGCCCCAGCATTTT.

The sample holds a few counts of this clonotype. The rearrangement links TRBV6-2 or TRBV6-3 to TRBJ1-4, with no clear D. The CDR3 has 14 residues. V was trimmed by 0 bases and J by 8 bases, leaving 10 bases between them. Germline V gives CDR1 MNHEY, CDR2 SVGEGT. CDR3 protein: CASSYSTRGEKLFF. CDR3 DNA sequence: TGTGCCAGCAGTTACTCAACACGTGGGGAAAAACTGTTTTTT.

The chain combines TRBV7-9 with TRBJ2-3; D is unclear. Trimming shortened V by 6 bases and J by 6 bases, and 10 bases separated the two germline ends. The CDR3 is made up of 12 amino acids. The germline V gene encodes CDR1 SEHNR and CDR2 FQNEAQ (reference sequence). CDR3 in amino acids: CASRIGRDTQYF. CDR3 nucleotide sequence: TGTGCCAGCAGAATAGGCCGGGATACGCAGTATTTT.

The chain carries TRBV12-3 or TRBV12-4 and TRBJ1-5, with D uncertain. V lost 5 bases and J 8 bases, leaving 10 bases between the germline ends. The CDR3 loop spans 12 amino acids. This CDR3 is CASSLDGEPQHF. CDR3 sequence (DNA): TGTGCCAGCAGTCTCGACGGGGAGCCCCAGCATTTT.

The chain uses TRBV6-4 and TRBJ1-1; D is uncertain. The CDR3 covers 14 residues. The germline CDR1 and CDR2 sequences are MRHNA and SNTAGT. Trimming took off 5 bases at V and 5 bases at J, with 15 bases between the two ends. In DNA form, the CDR3 reads TGTGCCAGCAGTTCCTTCGGCGGGTTAACTGAAGCTTTCTTT. This codes for CASSSFGGLTEAFF.

This CDR3 reads CASSRHGQGESGGYTF. The CDR3 DNA reads TGTGCCAGCAGCCGACACGGACAGGGGGAATCGGGCGGCTACACCTTC. The rearrangement joins TRBV7-9 to TRBJ1-2, with TRBD1 identical over 10 bases. This CDR3 region has 16 residues. Germline values: CDR1 SEHNR, CDR2 FQNEAQ (reference sequence). Trimming at V came to 5 bases and at J to 8 bases, leaving 14 bases not matched to a gene.

V and J are TRBV29-1 and TRBJ2-5; tentative D call: TRBD1 (6 bases). Germline CDR1 is SQVTM and CDR2 is ANQGSEA. The CDR3 covers 15 residues. Trimming cost V 1 base and J 1 base, with 13 bases left between them. In nucleotides, the CDR3 is TGCAGCGTTGAAGGAGGGACAATGGCCCAAGAGACCCAGTACTTC. This sequence encodes CSVEGGTMAQETQYF.

This clonotype showed up just a few times. CDR3 loop: CSARDRLAGLYEQYF. CDR3 nucleotide sequence: TGCAGTGCTAGAGATAGACTAGCGGGATTATACGAGCAGTACTTC. The chain uses TRBV20-1 and TRBJ2-7, with TRBD2 identical over 11 bases. Trimming removed 0 bases from V and 4 bases from J; junction bases left unmatched: 5. The V gene's germline CDR1 is DFQATT and CDR2 SNEGSKA (reference sequence). CDR3 length equals 15 residues.

In this sample, this clonotype turned up many times. The chain combines TRBV11-2 with TRBJ2-7; D is ambiguous. This CDR3 comprises 13 residues. The V and J ends lost 1 base and 7 bases respectively, with 11 bases between them. The germline gives CDR1 SGHAT, CDR2 FQNNGV. CDR3 residues: CASSLVPPGEQYF. The DNA of the CDR3 is TGTGCCAGCAGCTTAGTCCCACCCGGGGAGCAGTACTTC.

J is TRBJ2-5 and V is TRBV29-1; TRBD1 matches 7 bases. Germline CDR1 is SQVTM and CDR2 is ANQGSEA. V lost 8 bases and J lost 3; bases outside the gene matches: 9. This CDR3 spans 13 amino acids. This CDR3 reads CSYPGTDEETQYF. In DNA, the CDR3 is TGCAGCTACCCCGGGACAGATGAAGAGACCCAGTACTTC.

Points on this clonotype: The junction differs from germline at one of its ends, possibly a read error. The V and J genes are TRBV6-5 and TRBJ2-5, with TRBD2 identical over 8 bases. The CDR3 is 19 residues long. Looked up from germline, CDR1 is MNHEY and CDR2 is SVGAGI. CDR3 sequence: CASSYGSVFGTRRGETRYF. CDR3 coding DNA: TGTGCCAGCAGTTACGGCTCGGTTTTCGGGACTAGGCGGGGGGAGACCCGGTACTTC.